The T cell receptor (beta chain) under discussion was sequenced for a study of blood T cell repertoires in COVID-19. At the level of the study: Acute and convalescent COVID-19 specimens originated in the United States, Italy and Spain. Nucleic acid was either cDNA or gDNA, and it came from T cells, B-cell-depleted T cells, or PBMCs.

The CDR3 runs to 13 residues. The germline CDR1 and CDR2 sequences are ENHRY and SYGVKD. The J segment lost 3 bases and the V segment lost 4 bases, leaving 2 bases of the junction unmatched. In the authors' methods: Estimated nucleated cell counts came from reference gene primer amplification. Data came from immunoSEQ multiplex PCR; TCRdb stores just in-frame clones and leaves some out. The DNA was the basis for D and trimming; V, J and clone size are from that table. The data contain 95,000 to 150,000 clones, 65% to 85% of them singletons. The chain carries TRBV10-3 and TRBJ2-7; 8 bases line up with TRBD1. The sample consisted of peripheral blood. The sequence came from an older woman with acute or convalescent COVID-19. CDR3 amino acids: CAISGGQGYEQYF. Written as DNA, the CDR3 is TGTGCCATCAGTGGTGGACAGGGCTACGAGCAGTACTTC.